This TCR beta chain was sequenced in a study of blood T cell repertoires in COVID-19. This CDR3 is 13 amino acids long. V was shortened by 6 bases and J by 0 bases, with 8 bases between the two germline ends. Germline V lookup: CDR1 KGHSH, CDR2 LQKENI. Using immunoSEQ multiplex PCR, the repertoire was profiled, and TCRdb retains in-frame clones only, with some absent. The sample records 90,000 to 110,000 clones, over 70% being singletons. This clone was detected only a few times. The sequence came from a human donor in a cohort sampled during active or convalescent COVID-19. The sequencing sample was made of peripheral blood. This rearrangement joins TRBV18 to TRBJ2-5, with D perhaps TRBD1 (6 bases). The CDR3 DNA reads TGTGCCAGCTCGACAGGCCACCAAGAGACCCAGTACTTC. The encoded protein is CASSTGHQETQYF.